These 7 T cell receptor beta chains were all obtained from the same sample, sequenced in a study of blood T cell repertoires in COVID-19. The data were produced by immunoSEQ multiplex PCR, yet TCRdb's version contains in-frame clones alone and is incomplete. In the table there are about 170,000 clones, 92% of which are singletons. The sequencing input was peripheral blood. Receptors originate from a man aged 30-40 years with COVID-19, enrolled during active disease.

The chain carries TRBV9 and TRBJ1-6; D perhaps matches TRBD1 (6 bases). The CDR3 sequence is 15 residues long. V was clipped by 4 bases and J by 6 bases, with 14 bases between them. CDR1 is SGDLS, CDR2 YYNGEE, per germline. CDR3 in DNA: TGTGCCAGCAGCCCCCAGACAGGAATTAATTCACCCCTCCACTTT. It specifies CASSPQTGINSPLHF.

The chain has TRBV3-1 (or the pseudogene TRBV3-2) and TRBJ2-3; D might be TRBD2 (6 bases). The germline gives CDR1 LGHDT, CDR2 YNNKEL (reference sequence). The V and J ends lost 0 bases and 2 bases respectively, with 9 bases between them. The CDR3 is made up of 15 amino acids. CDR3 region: CASSQEKRATDTQYF. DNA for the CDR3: TGTGCCAGCAGCCAAGAAAAGCGGGCCACAGATACGCAGTATTTT.

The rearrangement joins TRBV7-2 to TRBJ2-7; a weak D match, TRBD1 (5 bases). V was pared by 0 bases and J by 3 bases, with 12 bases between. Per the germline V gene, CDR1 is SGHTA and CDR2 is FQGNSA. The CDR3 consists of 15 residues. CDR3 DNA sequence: TGTGCCAGCAGCTTAGCTCGGGTAGGGGTCTACGAGCAGTACTTC. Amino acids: CASSLARVGVYEQYF.

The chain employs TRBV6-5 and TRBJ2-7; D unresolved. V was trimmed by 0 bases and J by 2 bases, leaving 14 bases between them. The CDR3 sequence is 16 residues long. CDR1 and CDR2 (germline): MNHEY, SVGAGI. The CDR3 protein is CASSYSRRIGAYEQYF. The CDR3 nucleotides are TGTGCCAGCAGTTACTCGCGGCGCATTGGCGCCTACGAGCAGTACTTC.

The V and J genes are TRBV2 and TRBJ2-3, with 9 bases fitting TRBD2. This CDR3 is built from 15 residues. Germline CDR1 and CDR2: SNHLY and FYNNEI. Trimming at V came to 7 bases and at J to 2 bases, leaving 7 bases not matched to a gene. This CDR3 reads CASTLAGATTDTQYF. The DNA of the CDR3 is TGTGCCAGCACCTTAGCGGGGGCCACCACAGATACGCAGTATTTT.

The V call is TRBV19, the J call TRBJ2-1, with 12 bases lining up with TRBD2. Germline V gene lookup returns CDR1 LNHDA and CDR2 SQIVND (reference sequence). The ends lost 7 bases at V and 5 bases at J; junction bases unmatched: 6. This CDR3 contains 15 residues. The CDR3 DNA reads TGTGCCAGTAACGGAGGACTAGCGGGGAACAATGAGCAGTTCTTC. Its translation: CASNGGLAGNNEQFF.

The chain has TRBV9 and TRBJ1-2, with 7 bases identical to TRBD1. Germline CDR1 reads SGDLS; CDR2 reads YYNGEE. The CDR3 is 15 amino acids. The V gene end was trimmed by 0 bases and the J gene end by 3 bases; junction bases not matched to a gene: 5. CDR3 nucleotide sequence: TGTGCCAGCAGCGTAGGATTGCAGGGGGACTATGGCTACACCTTC. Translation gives CASSVGLQGDYGYTF.